One and the same sample provided the 17 T cell receptor beta chains below, sequenced in a study of CD8+CD57+ T cells in acquired aplastic anemia. CD8+CD57+ cell expansion had been shown by flow cytometry in patients chosen for sequencing. CDR3 and TCR beta VDJ profiling relied on genomic DNA as the template. TCRdb reanalysed the reads using MiXCR and keeps one entry per CDR3 protein. The sample has 55,000 to 60,000 distinct CDR3 sequences; around 50% are singletons. Sample: sorted CD4+, CD8+, or CD8+CD57+ T cells (not recorded which) from PBMCs. The receptors here all came from a human donor with aplastic anemia.

The chain is built from TRBV9 and TRBJ1-2; D might be TRBD1 (5 bases). CDR1 and CDR2 from the germline V gene are SGDLS and YYNGEE. Between the trimmed V and J ends, which lost 0 bases and 0 bases, there was a span of 9 bases. The CDR3 runs 15 residues. CDR3 region: CASSVDQGPNYGYTF. The CDR3 DNA is TGTGCCAGCAGCGTAGATCAGGGTCCTAACTATGGCTACACCTTC.

This clonotype was observed many times. The chain links TRBV19 to TRBJ2-3; the D gene is possibly TRBD1 (5 bases). Trimming left V 3 bases short and J 2 bases short, with 9 bases between. Germline V gene sequence: CDR1 LNHDA, CDR2 SQIVND (reference sequence). The CDR3 consists of 14 residues. The CDR3, as DNA: TGTGCCAGTAGTATGGGGCAGGACACAGATACGCAGTATTTT. Its translation is CASSMGQDTDTQYF.

This clonotype appeared a few times. The V gene is TRBV14, the J gene TRBJ1-3; D gene ambiguous. The V end was cut by 3 bases, the J end by 11 bases, with 11 bases between. In germline, CDR1 is SGHDN, CDR2 FVKESK. This CDR3 has 12 amino acids. The CDR3 DNA reads TGTGCCAGCAGCCATCCCCGAGATGCCATATATTTT. Translation gives CASSHPRDAIYF. Looking up the rest from reference TRBV14 and TRBJ1-3 gives the full variable domain: EAGVTQFPSHSVIEKGQTVTLRCDPISGHDNLYWYRRVMGKEIKFLLHFVKESKQDESGMPNNRFLAERTGGTYSTLKVQPAELEDSGVYFCASSHPRDAIYFGEGSWLTVV.

This chain links TRBV19 with TRBJ2-7; tentative D call: TRBD1 (6 bases). Trimming cost V 6 bases and J 2 bases, with 14 bases left between them. The CDR3 extends over 14 amino acids. Germline V gene data show CDR1 as LNHDA and CDR2 as SQIVND (reference sequence). CDR3 sequence reads: CASSRLGQPYEQYF. The CDR3 bases are TGTGCCAGTAGCAGACTCGGACAGCCCTACGAGCAGTACTTC.

This clonotype came up a few times. The V and J genes are TRBV3-1 and TRBJ2-1, with TRBD2 as a possible D gene (5 bases). The ends were cut back, 4 bases at V and 2 bases at J, with 15 bases in the middle. The CDR3 consists of 16 residues. Germline lookup yields CDR1 LGHDT and CDR2 YNNKEL (reference sequence). CDR3 region: CASSPRCSATYNEQFF. In DNA, the CDR3 is TGTGCCAGCAGCCCTAGGTGTAGCGCTACCTACAATGAGCAGTTCTTC.

The gene calls are TRBV19 and TRBJ1-2; D not certain. The CDR3 runs 12 residues. Trimming took 7 bases from V and 8 from J, leaving 14 bases between them. Germline values: CDR1 LNHDA, CDR2 SQIVND (reference sequence). CDR3 DNA sequence: TGTGCCAGTACCTCCAGGACCATGGGCTACACCTTC. This translates into CASTSRTMGYTF.

The chain carries TRBV13 and TRBJ2-7; 7 bases align to TRBD1. The germline gives CDR1 PRHDT, CDR2 FYEKMQ (reference sequence). This CDR3 comprises 14 residues. V trimming: 7 bases; J trimming: 4 bases; junction bases outside the gene matches: 10. The CDR3 spells CASNSGTDSYEQYF. The DNA of the CDR3 is TGTGCCAGCAACTCGGGGACAGACTCTTACGAGCAGTACTTC.

This rearrangement joins TRBV29-1 to TRBJ2-7; D gene unclear. Trimming removed 4 bases from V and 0 bases from J, with 4 bases in between. This CDR3 has 11 amino acids. Germline V lookup: CDR1 SQVTM, CDR2 ANQGSEA. The DNA of the CDR3 is TGCAGCGTTGGTACCTCCTACGAGCAGTACTTC. This translates into CSVGTSYEQYF.

The rearrangement uses TRBV5-1 and TRBJ1-6; D gene uncertain. The CDR3 sequence is 14 residues long. Germline V CDR1 and CDR2: SGHRS, YFSETQ. The V and J ends lost 4 bases and 7 bases respectively, with 12 bases between them. The DNA of the CDR3 is TGCGCCAGCAGCGAAGGGTTGGGAAATTCACCCCTCCACTTT. This encodes CASSEGLGNSPLHF.

This clonotype was detected ten times or more. The chain combines TRBV20-1 with TRBJ2-4; possibly TRBD1 for D (6 bases). The V and J ends lost 1 base and 5 bases respectively, with 6 bases between them. This CDR3 has 12 amino acids. Germline V gene lookup returns CDR1 DFQATT and CDR2 SNEGSKA (reference sequence). The CDR3 coding sequence is TGCAGTGCTAGAGCAGGGGAAAACATTCAGTACTTC. Translation gives CSARAGENIQYF.

This clonotype was picked up many times. The junction departs from germline at one end; a sequencing error may be responsible. CDR3 bases: TGTGTCAGCAGCTCTGACAGCGCCATAATGCTTAATTCACCCCTCCACTTT. Protein: CVSSSDSAIMLNSPLHF. The chain uses TRBV11-1 and TRBJ1-6, with D possibly matching TRBD1 (5 bases). In germline, CDR1 is SGHAT, CDR2 FQDESV (reference sequence). The CDR3 totals 17 residues. Together with reference TRBV11-1 and TRBJ1-6, the CDR3 gives the full variable domain: EAEVAQSPRYKITEKSQAVAFWCDPISGHATLYWYRQILGQGPELLVQFQDESVVDDSQLPKDRFSAERLKGVDSTLKIQPAELGDSAMYLCVSSSDSAIMLNSPLHFGNGTRLTVT.

The CDR3 protein is CASSDGDRASPLHF. The CDR3 nucleotides read TGTGCCAGCAGTGATGGGGACAGGGCTTCACCCCTCCACTTT. The genes are TRBV2 and TRBJ1-6; 9 bases match TRBD1. Trimming removed 3 bases from V and 9 bases from J; junction bases left unmatched: 3. Germline lookup yields CDR1 SNHLY and CDR2 FYNNEI. This CDR3 has 14 residues.

This clonotype was seen many times. The chain has TRBV19 and TRBJ1-2; D is ambiguous. CDR1 and CDR2 from the germline V gene are LNHDA and SQIVND (reference sequence). Trimming pared 2 bases from V and 0 bases from J, leaving 10 bases between. The CDR3 runs to 15 residues. The CDR3 region has the DNA TGTGCCAGTAGTATAACCCCCAGATCTAACTATGGCTACACCTTC. Protein sequence: CASSITPRSNYGYTF.

This clonotype was detected only a few times. The chain combines TRBV12-3 or TRBV12-4 with TRBJ2-7; TRBD1 matches 7 bases. This CDR3 spans 19 amino acids. The V and J ends lost 5 bases and 2 bases, in that order; junction bases with no gene match: 21. The CDR3 spells CASSLRDSQLLPSPYEQYF. In DNA form, the CDR3 reads TGTGCCAGCAGTCTCCGGGACAGCCAGCTCTTACCAAGTCCCTACGAGCAGTACTTC.

This clonotype was recorded at least ten times. In nucleotides, the CDR3 is TGTGCCACCAGCTCGACTAGCGGGGGGACTTATAATACGCAGTATTTT. This codes for CATSSTSGGTYNTQYF. The V gene is TRBV15, the J gene TRBJ2-3; TRBD2 matches 13 bases. The CDR3 length is 16 residues. From germline, CDR1 is LNHNV and CDR2 YYDKDF (reference sequence). J lost 7 bases, V lost 5 bases, and 9 bases had no gene match.

The V call is TRBV20-1, the J call TRBJ1-2; TRBD1 might be the D (6 bases). Germline loops: CDR1 DFQATT, CDR2 SNEGSKA (reference sequence). This CDR3 comprises 14 residues. V lost 3 bases and J lost 0, with 11 bases in between. Here the CDR3 DNA reads TGCAGTGCTAGCCGGGACATTACTAACTATGGCTACACCTTC. Protein sequence: CSASRDITNYGYTF.

This clonotype was found once. The CDR3 does not close with the conserved phenylalanine or tryptophan, likely indicating a read error. This chain links TRBV7-6 with TRBJ1-1; D call uncertain. V was shortened by 1 base and J by 1 base, with 7 bases between the two germline ends. Germline CDR1 is SGHVS and CDR2 is FNYEAQ. The CDR3 length is 14 residues. For the CDR3, the DNA is TGTGCCAGCAGCTTAGTAGGATCGAACACTGAAGCTTTCCTT. Its translation: CASSLVGSNTEAFL.